These 11 T cell receptor beta chains originate from one sample sequenced in a study of vaccination and CD4 T cells after COVID-19. Specified treatment: approximately 9-day PBMC culture with coronavirus spike peptide pools or control peptides (ViraFEST assay). Sequencing of cultured CD4+ T cell DNA used the Oncomine TCR Beta short-read assay. TCRdb re-called the PCR reads through MiXCR, storing one row per CDR3 protein. The sample records roughly 25,000 distinct CDR3 sequences, around two thirds being singletons. No cognate antigen is known for these TCRs. Source: CD4+ T cells from blood, cultured in vitro, taken after SARS-CoV-2 vaccination. Every receptor here comes from a human donor who received a COVID-19 vaccine.

The V call is TRBV12-3 or TRBV12-4, the J call TRBJ1-5; no firm D call. The CDR3 loop spans 15 amino acids. V lost 1 base and J 1 base, leaving 8 bases between the germline ends. The CDR3 DNA sequence: TGTGCCAGCAGTTTAGGGGGAAGGAGCAATCAGCCCCAGCATTTT. It encodes CASSLGGRSNQPQHF.

The V and J genes are TRBV6-4 and TRBJ1-5, with D unclear. Germline V gives CDR1 MRHNA, CDR2 SNTAGT. This CDR3 contains 18 residues. V lost 2 bases and J 0 bases, leaving 17 bases between the germline ends. The CDR3 region is CASSDPLSRHHSNQPQHF. DNA for the CDR3: TGTGCCAGCAGTGACCCTTTGTCCAGGCACCATAGCAATCAGCCCCAGCATTTT.

The chain combines TRBV6-2 or TRBV6-3 with TRBJ2-5; D uncertain. Deletions cut 2 bases from V and 5 bases from J, with 3 bases between. The CDR3 contains 11 residues. Germline lookup yields CDR1 MNHEY and CDR2 SVGEGT. CDR3 coding DNA: TGTGCCAGCAGTTACGGGGAGACCCAGTACTTC. The encoded protein is CASSYGETQYF.

V and J are TRBV20-1 and TRBJ1-2; D possibly corresponds to TRBD1 (6 bases). The germline V and J ends were trimmed by 3 bases and 8 bases, with 13 bases remaining between them. Germline V gene lookup returns CDR1 DFQATT and CDR2 SNEGSKA (reference sequence). CDR3 length: 12 amino acids. CDR3 residues: CSARAQGDGYTF. The CDR3 DNA reads as TGCAGTGCTAGGGCACAGGGCGACGGCTACACCTTC.

A few counts support this clonotype. The CDR3 here is CASSTRTGRDGYTF. The CDR3 nucleotides read TGTGCCAGCAGTACACGGACAGGGCGGGATGGCTACACCTTC. The gene calls are TRBV6-1 and TRBJ1-2, with TRBD1 identical over 8 bases. CDR1 and CDR2 from the germline V gene are MNHNS and SASEGT. The CDR3 sequence is 14 residues long. V trimming: 5 bases; J trimming: 6 bases; junction bases outside the gene matches: 8.

The J gene is TRBJ2-1, the V gene TRBV20-1, with D possibly matching TRBD1 (5 bases). This CDR3 spans 12 amino acids. Germline CDR1 and CDR2: DFQATT and SNEGSKA (reference sequence). V gave up 3 bases and J gave up 10 bases, with 13 bases separating them. The CDR3 DNA sequence: TGCAGTGCTAGGGAAAGCGACAGAGAGCAGTTCTTC. It codes for CSARESDREQFF.

V usage is TRBV25-1 and J usage is TRBJ2-5; D perhaps matches TRBD2 (6 bases). Germline CDR1 MGHDK, CDR2 SYGVNS. V gave up 0 bases and J gave up 0 bases, with 11 bases separating them. This CDR3 is 16 amino acids long. The CDR3, as DNA: TGTGCCAGCAGTGAATATTTGGGACTGTACCAAGAGACCCAGTACTTC. Translated: CASSEYLGLYQETQYF.

The sample holds a few counts of this clonotype. The J gene is TRBJ2-5, the V gene TRBV2, with D unresolved. CDR3 length equals 17 residues. Germline assignment: CDR1 SNHLY and CDR2 FYNNEI. V lost 4 bases, J lost 6 bases, and 24 bases lay in between. CDR3 DNA sequence: TGTGCCAGCAGTGGCTTTGACTTTTTCCGTCCAGTAAAGACCCAGTACTTC. Protein: CASSGFDFFRPVKTQYF.

The sample holds a few counts of this clonotype. This sequence joins TRBV6-1 and TRBJ2-7, with 8 bases lining up with TRBD1. Trimming at V came to 6 bases and at J to 0 bases, leaving 10 bases not matched to a gene. The CDR3 loop spans 16 amino acids. Germline V CDR1 and CDR2: MNHNS, SASEGT. CDR3 sequence (DNA): TGTGCCAGCAGGGATACAGGGGGAGCTAGCTCCTACGAGCAGTACTTC. It codes for CASRDTGGASSYEQYF.

V is TRBV24-1 and J is TRBJ2-1; D remains ambiguous. Per the germline V gene, CDR1 is KGHDR and CDR2 is SFDVKD. Trimming took 0 bases from V and 5 from J, leaving 7 bases between them. There are 14 residues in the CDR3. CDR3 DNA sequence: TGTGCCACCAGTGATTTGAAGGGTGACAATGAGCAGTTCTTC. It codes for CATSDLKGDNEQFF.

This chain uses TRBV7-9 with TRBJ1-5; D is ambiguous. V was clipped by 5 bases and J by 7 bases, with 12 bases between them. CDR1 is SEHNR, CDR2 FQNEAQ, per germline (reference sequence). The CDR3 consists of 13 residues. DNA of the CDR3: TGTGCCAGCAGCGGACTGTCTATACAGCCCCAGCATTTT. It is translated as CASSGLSIQPQHF.